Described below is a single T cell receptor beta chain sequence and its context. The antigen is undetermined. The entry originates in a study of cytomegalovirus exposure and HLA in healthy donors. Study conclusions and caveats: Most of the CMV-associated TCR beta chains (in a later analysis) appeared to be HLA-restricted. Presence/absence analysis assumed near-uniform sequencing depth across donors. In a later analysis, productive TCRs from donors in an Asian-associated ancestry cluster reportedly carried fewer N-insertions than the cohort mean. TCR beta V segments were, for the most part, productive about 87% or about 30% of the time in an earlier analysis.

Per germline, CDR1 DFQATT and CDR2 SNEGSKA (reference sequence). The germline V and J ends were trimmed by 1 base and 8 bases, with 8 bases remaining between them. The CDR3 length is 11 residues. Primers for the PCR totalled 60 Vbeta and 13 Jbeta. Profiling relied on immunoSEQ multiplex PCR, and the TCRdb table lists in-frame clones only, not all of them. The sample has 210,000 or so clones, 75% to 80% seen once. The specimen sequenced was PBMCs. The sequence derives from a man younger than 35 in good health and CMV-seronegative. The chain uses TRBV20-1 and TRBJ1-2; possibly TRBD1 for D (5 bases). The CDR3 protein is CSARGGEGYTF. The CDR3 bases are TGCAGTGCTAGAGGGGGGGAGGGCTACACCTTC.